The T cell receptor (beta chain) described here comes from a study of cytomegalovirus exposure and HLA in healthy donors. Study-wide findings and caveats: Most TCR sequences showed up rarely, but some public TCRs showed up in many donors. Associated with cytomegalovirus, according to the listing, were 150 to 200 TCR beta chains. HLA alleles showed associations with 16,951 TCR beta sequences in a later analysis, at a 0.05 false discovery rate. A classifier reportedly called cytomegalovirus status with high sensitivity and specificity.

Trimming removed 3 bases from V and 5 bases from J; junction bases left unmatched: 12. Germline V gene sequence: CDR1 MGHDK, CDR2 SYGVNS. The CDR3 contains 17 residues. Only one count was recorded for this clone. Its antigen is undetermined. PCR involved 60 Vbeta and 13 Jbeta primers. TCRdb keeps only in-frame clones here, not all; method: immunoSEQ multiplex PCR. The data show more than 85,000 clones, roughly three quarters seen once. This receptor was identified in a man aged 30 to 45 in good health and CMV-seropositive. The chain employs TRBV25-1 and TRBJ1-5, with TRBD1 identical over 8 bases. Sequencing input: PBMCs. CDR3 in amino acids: CASSDATRQGLDQPQHF. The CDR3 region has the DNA TGTGCCAGCAGTGACGCGACGCGACAGGGGCTCGATCAGCCCCAGCATTTT.